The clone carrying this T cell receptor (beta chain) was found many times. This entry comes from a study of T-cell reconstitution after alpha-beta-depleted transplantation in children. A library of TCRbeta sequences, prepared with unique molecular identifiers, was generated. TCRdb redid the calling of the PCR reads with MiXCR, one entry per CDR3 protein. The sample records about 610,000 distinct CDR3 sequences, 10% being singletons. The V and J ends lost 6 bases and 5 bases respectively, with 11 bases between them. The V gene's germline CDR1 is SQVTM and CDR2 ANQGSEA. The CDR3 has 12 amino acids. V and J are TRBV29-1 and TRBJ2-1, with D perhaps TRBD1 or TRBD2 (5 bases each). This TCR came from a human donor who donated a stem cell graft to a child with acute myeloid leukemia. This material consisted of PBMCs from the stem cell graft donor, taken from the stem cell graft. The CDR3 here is CSVGVGNNEQFF. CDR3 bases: TGCAGCGTGGGGGTGGGGAACAATGAGCAGTTCTTC.